The 27 T cell receptor beta chains in this list originate from one sample, sequenced in a study of T cells after yellow fever vaccination. TCRdb reprocessed the 5' RACE reads with MiXCR, giving one entry per CDR3 protein. The table has fewer than 450,000 distinct CDR3 sequences, about 9.9% seen once; the top ten hold around 18%. The specimen was PBMCs, collected on the day of the first yellow fever vaccination. All receptors derive from a man between 18 and 29 years old who received the YFV17D yellow fever vaccine.

The table lists this clonotype with a few counts. The V and J genes are TRBV12-3 or TRBV12-4 and TRBJ1-2; 8 bases map to TRBD1. Trimming took 6 bases from V and 8 from J; bases not matched to a gene: 8. The CDR3 length is 13 residues. The CDR3 spells CASSLQGVSGYTF. The CDR3 DNA sequence: TGTGCCAGCAGCTTACAGGGGGTTAGCGGCTACACCTTC.

This chain connects TRBV19 to TRBJ2-4, with a tentative D call TRBD2 (5 bases). Germline V lookup: CDR1 LNHDA, CDR2 SQIVND (reference sequence). V lost 6 bases to trimming and J lost 7 bases, with 19 bases between them. The CDR3 spans 15 residues. CDR3: CASSPERARGNIQYF. As DNA, the CDR3 is TGTGCCAGTAGCCCCGAACGGGCCCGCGGGAACATTCAGTACTTC.

This clonotype was seen ten or more times. V is TRBV12-3 or TRBV12-4 and J is TRBJ2-5, with D hard to call. V was pared by 3 bases and J by 5 bases, with 4 bases between. CDR3 size: 11 residues. CDR3 in amino acids: CASSFRETQYF. In DNA form, the CDR3 reads TGTGCCAGCAGTTTTCGGGAGACCCAGTACTTC.

This clonotype was observed a few times. The rearrangement uses TRBV3-1 and TRBJ2-3; D is ambiguous. Trimming left V 1 base short and J 1 base short, with 9 bases between. CDR3 size: 15 residues. From germline, CDR1 is LGHDT and CDR2 YNNKEL (reference sequence). The CDR3 loop is CASSQGASRTDTQYF. CDR3 sequence (DNA): TGTGCCAGCAGCCAAGGGGCCAGCCGCACAGATACGCAGTATTTT.

The chain carries TRBV11-2 and TRBJ2-3; TRBD1 or TRBD2 may be the D gene (5 bases each). Germline V lookup: CDR1 SGHAT, CDR2 FQNNGV. The CDR3 consists of 14 residues. V was pared by 4 bases and J by 2 bases, with 10 bases between. The CDR3 sequence is CASSWDPDTDTQYF. DNA of the CDR3: TGTGCCAGCAGCTGGGACCCCGACACAGATACGCAGTATTTT.

The chain uses TRBV6-5 and TRBJ1-1, with no clear D. Germline CDR1 is MNHEY and CDR2 is SVGAGI. There are 15 residues in the CDR3. The V and J ends lost 4 bases and 1 base respectively, with 13 bases between them. CDR3 bases: TGTGCCAGCAGTTTAAGTTGGGAGGGGAACACTGAAGCTTTCTTT. Its protein is CASSLSWEGNTEAFF.

This clonotype was detected once. J is TRBJ1-5 and V is TRBV30; 8 bases are shared with TRBD1. The length of the CDR3 is 19 residues. V lost 1 base and J lost 0; bases outside the gene matches: 14. Germline V lookup: CDR1 GTSNPN, CDR2 SVGIG (reference sequence). CDR3 residues: CAWSASLSGTGFSNQPQHF. The CDR3 DNA follows: TGTGCCTGGAGTGCCTCATTATCCGGGACAGGCTTTAGCAATCAGCCCCAGCATTTT.

This sequence joins TRBV6-5 and TRBJ2-7; D remains unclear. CDR1 MNHEY and CDR2 SVGAGI come from the germline V gene. The CDR3 totals 12 residues. Trimming took off 5 bases at V and 7 bases at J, with 12 bases between the two ends. DNA for the CDR3: TGTGCCAGCAGTACCCCCCCAGATGAGCAGTACTTC. It encodes CASSTPPDEQYF.

A few counts support this clonotype. This chain connects TRBV10-3 to TRBJ2-3; 8 bases match TRBD2. Losses at the gene ends were 6 bases for V and 5 bases for J; bases not matched to a gene: 7. This CDR3 has 14 residues. CDR1 and CDR2 from the germline V gene are ENHRY and SYGVKD. CDR3 region: CAISPGGGVDTQYF. CDR3 sequence (DNA): TGTGCCATCAGCCCGGGGGGGGGTGTAGATACGCAGTATTTT.

The chain has TRBV12-3 or TRBV12-4 and TRBJ1-5; D is uncertain. The ends were cut back, 3 bases at V and 2 bases at J, with 8 bases in the middle. The CDR3 extends over 14 amino acids. DNA of the CDR3: TGTGCCAGCAGTTTTGGGTCGGGCAATCAGCCCCAGCATTTT. Protein: CASSFGSGNQPQHF.

This rearrangement joins TRBV27 to TRBJ2-7, with D unclear. CDR3 length equals 11 residues. From germline, CDR1 is MNHEY and CDR2 SMNVEV (reference sequence). With 6 bases removed from V and 4 bases from J, the gap between germline ends came to 7 bases. CDR3 nucleotides: TGTGCCAGCAGCCACGGGTACGAGCAGTACTTC. Translation: CASSHGYEQYF.

The chain links TRBV4-2 to TRBJ2-3, with D perhaps TRBD1 (5 bases). Germline values: CDR1 LGHNA, CDR2 YNFKEQ. Deletions cut 4 bases from V and 4 bases from J, with 9 bases between. This CDR3 has 13 amino acids. The CDR3 DNA is TGTGCCAGCAGCCGGACATTAGCAGATACGCAGTATTTT. Encoded protein: CASSRTLADTQYF.

The V and J genes are TRBV29-1 and TRBJ1-2; D unclear. Germline values: CDR1 SQVTM, CDR2 ANQGSEA. V was cut by 5 bases and J by 7 bases, with 14 bases left in between. The CDR3 has 12 residues. The CDR3, as DNA: TGCAGCGTTCGACCGGGAGGCTTTGGCTACACCTTC. Protein product: CSVRPGGFGYTF.

This clonotype was seen a few times. The V and J genes are TRBV9 and TRBJ2-3; 9 positions match TRBD2. V gave up 3 bases and J gave up 0 bases; unmatched junction bases: 14. Looked up from germline, CDR1 is SGDLS and CDR2 is YYNGEE. The CDR3 extends over 19 amino acids. This chain's CDR3 is CASSEPPSGALFSTDTQYF. In DNA form, the CDR3 reads TGTGCCAGCAGCGAGCCTCCTAGCGGGGCGTTATTTAGCACAGATACGCAGTATTTT.

This clonotype has a count of ten or more. V gene TRBV7-7 combines with J gene TRBJ2-5, with D perhaps TRBD2 (5 bases). Germline CDR1 is SSHAT and CDR2 is FNYEAQ (reference sequence). CDR3 length: 16 amino acids. Deletions cut 5 bases from V and 2 bases from J, with 18 bases between. CDR3 sequence: CASSPRGNRAQETQYF. CDR3 DNA: TGTGCCAGCAGCCCTCGGGGAAACAGAGCTCAAGAGACCCAGTACTTC.

The chain uses TRBV5-1 and TRBJ2-3; D is ambiguous. This CDR3 region has 16 residues. Trimming shortened V by 3 bases and J by 1 base, and 15 bases separated the two germline ends. CDR1 and CDR2 from the germline V gene are SGHRS and YFSETQ. In DNA, the CDR3 is TGCGCCAGCAGCTCGGTGCCAAGAGTAGGCACAGATACGCAGTATTTT. Translation gives CASSSVPRVGTDTQYF.

This clonotype appeared many times. The DNA of the CDR3 is TGCGCCAGCAGCTTGGGTCCCGTGAGTCGTGCGTGGCATTTT. Residues: CASSLGPVSRAWHF. V usage is TRBV5-1 and J usage is TRBJ1-5, with D hard to call. This CDR3 region has 14 residues. Looked up from germline, CDR1 is SGHRS and CDR2 is YFSETQ. Trimming took off 0 bases at V and 15 bases at J, with 19 bases between the two ends.

This clonotype appeared many times. The chain links TRBV7-3 to TRBJ2-6, with no clear D. Per the germline V gene, CDR1 is SGHTA and CDR2 is FQGTGA. This CDR3 is built from 14 residues. V was clipped by 5 bases and J by 1 base, with 6 bases between them. The CDR3 loop reads CASSPFSGANVLTF. CDR3 nucleotide sequence: TGTGCCAGCAGCCCGTTTTCTGGGGCCAACGTCCTGACTTTC.

This chain links TRBV4-1 with TRBJ2-3; D unresolved. The germline V gene has CDR1 MGHRA and CDR2 YSYEKL. The CDR3 sequence is 14 residues long. Trimming pared 0 bases from V and 1 base from J, leaving 5 bases between. The CDR3 DNA sequence: TGCGCCAGCAGCCAAGAGTACGGCACAGATACGCAGTATTTT. It codes for CASSQEYGTDTQYF.

The chain is built from TRBV20-1 and TRBJ2-2, with no clear D. CDR3 length: 13 residues. Deletions cut 5 bases from V and 8 bases from J, with 15 bases between. CDR1 is DFQATT, CDR2 SNEGSKA, per germline (reference sequence). Here the CDR3 reads CSACCREWGELFF. CDR3 nucleotides: TGCAGTGCTTGCTGTCGCGAGTGGGGGGAGCTGTTTTTT.

The sample holds a few counts of this clonotype. This chain links TRBV6-2 or TRBV6-3 with TRBJ2-7; a weak D match, TRBD2 (7 bases). The germline V and J ends were trimmed by 4 bases and 6 bases, with 16 bases remaining between them. From germline, CDR1 is MNHEY and CDR2 SVGEGT. The CDR3 is 14 residues long. The CDR3 DNA reads as TGTGCCAGCAGTTCCCGGCGGGGAGGGGGCGAGCAGTACGTC. Protein product: CASSSRRGGGEQYV.

The chain uses TRBV4-3 and TRBJ2-1, with 12 bases aligning to TRBD2. J lost 8 bases, V lost 2 bases, and 7 bases had no gene match. Germline V gene lookup returns CDR1 LGHNA and CDR2 YSLEER. The CDR3 is made up of 16 amino acids. DNA of the CDR3: TGCGCCAGCAGCCAAACAACTAGCGGGGGGCGAGATGAGCAGTTCTTC. This sequence encodes CASSQTTSGGRDEQFF.

V is TRBV20-1 and J is TRBJ2-2; the match to TRBD2 covers 12 bases. Germline CDR1 and CDR2: DFQATT and SNEGSKA (reference sequence). Trimming took 4 bases from V and 3 from J; bases not matched to a gene: 6. The CDR3 spans 16 residues. The CDR3 coding sequence is TGCAGTGCTACTAGCGGGGGGGCCAAGGACACCGGGGAGCTGTTTTTT. Translating it yields CSATSGGAKDTGELFF.

This clonotype was recorded a few times. This rearrangement joins TRBV7-3 to TRBJ2-7, with D perhaps matching TRBD2 (5 bases). Per germline, CDR1 SGHTA and CDR2 FQGTGA. The CDR3 sequence is 13 residues long. Trimming took off 5 bases at V and 7 bases at J, with 15 bases between the two ends. CDR3 in amino acids: CASSPEPRGEQYF. Here the CDR3 DNA reads TGTGCCAGCAGCCCTGAACCAAGAGGGGAGCAGTACTTC. Filled out from reference TRBV7-3 and TRBJ2-7, the complete variable domain reads GAGVSQTPSNKVTEKGKYVELRCDPISGHTALYWYRQSLGQGPEFLIYFQGTGAADDSGLPNDRFFAVRPEGSVSTLKIQRTERGDSAVYLCASSPEPRGEQYFGPGTRLTVT.

This chain joins TRBV24-1 and TRBJ2-3, with TRBD2 as a possible D gene (6 bases). Germline loops: CDR1 KGHDR, CDR2 SFDVKD. CDR3 size: 15 residues. With 3 bases removed from V and 6 bases from J, the gap between germline ends came to 15 bases. The CDR3 protein is CATSDVAGPGDTQYF. CDR3 coding DNA: TGTGCCACCAGTGATGTTGCGGGGCCCGGGGATACGCAGTATTTT.

This clonotype was counted many times. The rearrangement links TRBV20-1 to TRBJ2-3; TRBD2 agrees at 12 bases. Losses at the gene ends were 4 bases for V and 2 bases for J; bases not matched to a gene: 4. CDR1 is DFQATT and CDR2 is SNEGSKA in the germline V gene (reference sequence). The CDR3 runs 15 residues. The CDR3 here is CSATRLAGVTDTQYF. The CDR3 nucleotides read TGCAGTGCTACCCGACTAGCGGGGGTCACAGATACGCAGTATTTT.

This clonotype has at least ten counts. The chain combines TRBV6-6 with TRBJ2-7; weak D call: TRBD2 (6 bases). Germline CDR1 is MNHNY and CDR2 is SVGAGI (reference sequence). This CDR3 is 12 amino acids long. V gave up 6 bases and J gave up 2 bases, with 8 bases separating them. As DNA, the CDR3 is TGTGCCAGCAGGGACTATACCTACGAGCAGTACTTC. It specifies CASRDYTYEQYF.